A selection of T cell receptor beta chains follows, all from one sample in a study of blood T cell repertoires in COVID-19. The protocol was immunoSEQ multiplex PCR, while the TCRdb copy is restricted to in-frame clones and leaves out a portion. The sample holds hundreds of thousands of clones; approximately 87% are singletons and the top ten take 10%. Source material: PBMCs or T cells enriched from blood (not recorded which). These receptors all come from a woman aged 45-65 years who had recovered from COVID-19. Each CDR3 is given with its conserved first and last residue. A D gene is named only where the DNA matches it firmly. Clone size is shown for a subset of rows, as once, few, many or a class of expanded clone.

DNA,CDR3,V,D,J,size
TGTGCCAGCAGGAACAGGAATCAGCCCCAGCATTTT,CASRNRNQPQHF,TRBV6-5,NA,TRBJ1-5,NA
TGTGCCAGCAGCTATGACAGGGGATCCTACAATGAGCAGTTCTTC,CASSYDRGSYNEQFF,TRBV2,TRBD1,TRBJ2-1,NA
TGTGCCACCAGTCCAAGAGGGACAGGGGACGAGCAGTACTTC,CATSPRGTGDEQYF,TRBV24-1,TRBD1,TRBJ2-7,NA
TGCAGCGTTGGACTCGCCTACGAGCAGTACTTC,CSVGLAYEQYF,TRBV29-1,NA,TRBJ2-7,NA
TGTGCCAGCAGCTTTCAGGAAAACTATGGCTACACCTTC,CASSFQENYGYTF,TRBV7-2,NA,TRBJ1-2,NA
TGTGCCAGCAGTCTCTCGGGACTAGCGGGGGGCCGCACCGGGGAGCTGTTTTTT,CASSLSGLAGGRTGELFF,TRBV27,TRBD2,TRBJ2-2,few
TGTGCCAGCAGCTTAGGTTTCCGTCCGAGTCAGCAGTTCTTC,CASSLGFRPSQQFF,TRBV7-2,NA,TRBJ2-1,NA
TGTGCCAGCAGTCCCTCGGGGGGGAGGGGGTCGGTGAACACTGAAGCTTTCTTT,CASSPSGGRGSVNTEAFF,TRBV27,NA,TRBJ1-1,NA
TGTGCCACCAGTGATTCGGGGGACCTGGGGAATCAGCCCCAGCATTTT,CATSDSGDLGNQPQHF,TRBV24-1,NA,TRBJ1-5,NA
TGTGCCAGCAGCTTTGGCTGGCAGGGGGCGCGTTACTATGGCTACACCTTC,CASSFGWQGARYYGYTF,TRBV5-5,TRBD1,TRBJ1-2,NA
TGTGCCAGCAGCGCCCGGCTGACAGGGGGACTCATGGGGAACACTGAAGCTTTCTTT,CASSARLTGGLMGNTEAFF,TRBV5-5,TRBD1,TRBJ1-1,NA
TGTGCCAGCAGCTCACCCCGGGGGGCAGCGACCACCGGGGAGCTGTTTTTT,CASSSPRGAATTGELFF,TRBV11-3,NA,TRBJ2-2,once
TGTGCCAGCAGTGAGGCTGGGGGGTCCTACGAGCAGTACTTC,CASSEAGGSYEQYF,TRBV2,NA,TRBJ2-7,NA
TGTGCCAGCAGCTTAGTGGGAGCGGCCCGTACAGGGGCCGGCTACACCTTC,CASSLVGAARTGAGYTF,TRBV7-2,TRBD1,TRBJ1-2,NA
TGTGCCAGCAGACCACGAGTGGGGCGGACTAGCGGGGGATACGAGCAGTACTTC,CASRPRVGRTSGGYEQYF,TRBV7-2,TRBD2,TRBJ2-7,NA
TGTGCCAGCAGTTTGATGGCAGGTGCCTATGGCTACACCTTC,CASSLMAGAYGYTF,TRBV27,NA,TRBJ1-2,once
TGTGCCAGCAGCTCCGGGACAGGTTCTAAGCCCCAGCATTTT,CASSSGTGSKPQHF,TRBV6-6,TRBD1,TRBJ1-5,NA
TGTGCCTGGAGACAGTTAGGACATGCCGATACGCAGTATTTT,CAWRQLGHADTQYF,TRBV30,NA,TRBJ2-3,NA
TGTGCCAGCAGGCCCCAACATGGGGGGGCGACAGATACGCAGTATTTT,CASRPQHGGATDTQYF,TRBV7-2,NA,TRBJ2-3,few
TGTGCCTGGAGTGCGGGTACCCTACAAGAGACCCAGTACTTC,CAWSAGTLQETQYF,TRBV30,NA,TRBJ2-5,once
TGTGCCAGCAGCGTAGCGTCCAGCGGGGGCCAAGAGACCCAGTACTTC,CASSVASSGGQETQYF,TRBV9,TRBD2,TRBJ2-5,NA
TGCGCCAGCAGTTACGATGACAGAAGCACAGATACGCAGTATTTT,CASSYDDRSTDTQYF,TRBV5-1,NA,TRBJ2-3,NA
TGTGCCAGCAGCTATCAGACAGGGAACGGAAACACCATATATTTT,CASSYQTGNGNTIYF,TRBV7-2,TRBD1,TRBJ1-3,NA
TGCGCCAGCAGCCAAGATCAGGGGACAGGAGGGGGCTATGGCTACACCTTC,CASSQDQGTGGGYGYTF,TRBV4-1,TRBD1,TRBJ1-2,NA
TGTGCCAGCAGCCTCAGACAGGGGAACACTGAAGCTTTCTTT,CASSLRQGNTEAFF,TRBV7-3,TRBD1,TRBJ1-1,once
TGCGCCAGCAGCTTGGTGTCTAGCGGGGGGATCGAGCAGTTCTTC,CASSLVSSGGIEQFF,TRBV5-1,TRBD2,TRBJ2-1,NA
TGTGCCAGCAGCTTATCATTTGGACAGTATGGCTACACCTTC,CASSLSFGQYGYTF,TRBV7-8,NA,TRBJ1-2,NA
TGTGCCAGCAGCTTAGGGCCCCGACTAGCGGACCAAGAGACCCAGTACTTC,CASSLGPRLADQETQYF,TRBV11-3,TRBD2,TRBJ2-5,once
TGTGCCAGCAGCAACTACAGGGAAAGTGAGACCCAGTACTTC,CASSNYRESETQYF,TRBV7-2,NA,TRBJ2-5,NA
TGTGCCTGGAGTGGTAACAGATATGGCTACACCTTC,CAWSGNRYGYTF,TRBV30,NA,TRBJ1-2,NA
TGTGCCAGCGATACTTACTCTGGGGCCAACGTCCTGACTTTC,CASDTYSGANVLTF,TRBV28,NA,TRBJ2-6,NA
TGTGCCAGCAGCCGTCAGGGTGCCGGAAACACCATATATTTT,CASSRQGAGNTIYF,TRBV9,NA,TRBJ1-3,NA
TGTGCCAGTAGTATAGGATTCGCGCGGGCTGGGGGCAATCAGCCCCAGCATTTT,CASSIGFARAGGNQPQHF,TRBV19,NA,TRBJ1-5,NA
TGTGCCAGCAGCTTGCCGGCAGGCACCATATATTTT,CASSLPAGTIYF,TRBV5-6,NA,TRBJ1-3,NA
TGCGCCAGCAGTACAGCGGCCGATGAGCAGTTCTTC,CASSTAADEQFF,TRBV5-1,NA,TRBJ2-1,NA
TGTGCCAGCAGTTTGTCCCTGCTAAGATACACTGAAGCTTTCTTT,CASSLSLLRYTEAFF,TRBV6-2/TRBV6-3,NA,TRBJ1-1,NA
TGTGCCATCAGTGAACAGGCCTACGAGCAGTACTTC,CAISEQAYEQYF,TRBV10-3,NA,TRBJ2-7,NA
TGTGCCAGCAGCGTACGTAGGGGACAGGGGAAGGCAGATACGCAGTATTTT,CASSVRRGQGKADTQYF,TRBV11-2,TRBD1,TRBJ2-3,NA
TGTGCAGTAGAAACCTACGAGCAGTACTTC,CAVETYEQYF,TRBV19,NA,TRBJ2-7,NA
TGCGCCAGCAGCTTGGACTCGACAGGGGGTCGGAACATTCAGTACTTC,CASSLDSTGGRNIQYF,TRBV5-1,TRBD1,TRBJ2-4,NA
TGTGCCAGCAGCCACGGGACAGGGCATTCACCCCTCCACTTT,CASSHGTGHSPLHF,TRBV3-1/TRBV3-2,TRBD1,TRBJ1-6,once
TGCGCCAGCAGTCAATCTATAGGGCAGGGGATAAGCTCCTACGAGCAGTACTTC,CASSQSIGQGISSYEQYF,TRBV23-1,NA,TRBJ2-7,NA
TGTGCCAGCAGCCCAACGCCGGTTGGTAACACCGGGGAGCTGTTTTTT,CASSPTPVGNTGELFF,TRBV7-8,NA,TRBJ2-2,NA
TGTGCCAGCAGCCACAGGACAGGGATTCAGCCTCAGCATTTT,CASSHRTGIQPQHF,TRBV5-7,TRBD1,TRBJ1-5,NA
TGCGCCAGCAGCCTAGGCACTCGGGGAGGGGACACTGAAGCTTTCTTT,CASSLGTRGGDTEAFF,TRBV4-3,NA,TRBJ1-1,NA
TGTGCCAGCAGCCGGGGGGAGGGATATGATGGCAATCAGCCCCAGCATTTT,CASSRGEGYDGNQPQHF,TRBV7-9,NA,TRBJ1-5,NA
TGTGCCAGCAGTAACGCCGGAACCAGGGGATCGGCCCTCCACTTT,CASSNAGTRGSALHF,TRBV7-8,NA,TRBJ1-6,NA
TGTGCCAGCAGCGGGGGGTCCTCTTGGGAGACCCAGTACTTC,CASSGGSSWETQYF,TRBV6-2/TRBV6-3,TRBD2,TRBJ2-5,NA
TGCGCCAGCAGCCTACGGACAGTTGGCACCGGGGAGCTGTTTTTT,CASSLRTVGTGELFF,TRBV4-1,NA,TRBJ2-2,NA
TGTGCCAGCAGCCCTTTGCACAGGGATAATTCACCCCTCCACTTT,CASSPLHRDNSPLHF,TRBV4-2,NA,TRBJ1-6,once